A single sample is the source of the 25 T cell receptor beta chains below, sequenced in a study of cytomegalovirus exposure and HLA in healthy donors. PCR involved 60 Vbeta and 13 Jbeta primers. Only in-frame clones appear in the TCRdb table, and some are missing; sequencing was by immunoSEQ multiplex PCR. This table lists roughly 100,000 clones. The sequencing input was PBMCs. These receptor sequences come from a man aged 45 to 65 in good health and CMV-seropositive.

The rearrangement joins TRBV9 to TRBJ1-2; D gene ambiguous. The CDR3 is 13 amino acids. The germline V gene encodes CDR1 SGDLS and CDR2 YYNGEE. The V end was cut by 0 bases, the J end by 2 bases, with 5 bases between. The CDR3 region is CASSVVENYGYTF. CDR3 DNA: TGTGCCAGCAGCGTAGTCGAGAACTATGGCTACACCTTC.

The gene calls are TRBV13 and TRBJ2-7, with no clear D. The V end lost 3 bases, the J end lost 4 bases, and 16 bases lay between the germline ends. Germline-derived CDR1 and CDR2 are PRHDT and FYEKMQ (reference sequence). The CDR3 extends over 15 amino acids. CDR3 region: CASSLRLKVRYEQYV. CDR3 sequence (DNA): TGTGCCAGCAGCTTGAGACTCAAGGTGCGTTACGAGCAGTACGTC.

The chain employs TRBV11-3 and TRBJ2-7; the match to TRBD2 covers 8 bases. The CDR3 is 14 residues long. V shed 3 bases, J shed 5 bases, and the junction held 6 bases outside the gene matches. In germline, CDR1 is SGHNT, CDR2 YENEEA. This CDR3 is CASSFTGGSDEQYF. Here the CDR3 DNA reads TGTGCCAGCAGCTTCACGGGAGGGAGCGACGAGCAGTACTTC.

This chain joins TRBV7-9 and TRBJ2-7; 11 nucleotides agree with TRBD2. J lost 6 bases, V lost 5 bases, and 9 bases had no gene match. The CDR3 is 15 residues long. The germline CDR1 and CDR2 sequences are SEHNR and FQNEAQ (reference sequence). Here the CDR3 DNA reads TGTGCCAGCAGCGCCAAACTAGCGGGAGCGGGCGAGCAGTACTTC. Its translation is CASSAKLAGAGEQYF.

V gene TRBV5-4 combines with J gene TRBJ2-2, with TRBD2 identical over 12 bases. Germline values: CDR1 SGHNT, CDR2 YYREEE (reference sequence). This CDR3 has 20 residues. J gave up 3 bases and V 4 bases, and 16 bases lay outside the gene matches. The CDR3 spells CASSPDRLAGEVRDTGELFF. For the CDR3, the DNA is TGTGCCAGCAGCCCGGATCGACTAGCGGGAGAAGTTAGAGACACCGGGGAGCTGTTTTTT. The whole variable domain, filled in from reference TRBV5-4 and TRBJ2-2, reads ETGVTQSPTHLIKTRGQQVTLRCSSQSGHNTVSWYQQALGQGPQFIFQYYREEENGRGNFPPRFSGLQFPNYSSELNVNALELDDSALYLCASSPDRLAGEVRDTGELFFGEGSRLTVL.

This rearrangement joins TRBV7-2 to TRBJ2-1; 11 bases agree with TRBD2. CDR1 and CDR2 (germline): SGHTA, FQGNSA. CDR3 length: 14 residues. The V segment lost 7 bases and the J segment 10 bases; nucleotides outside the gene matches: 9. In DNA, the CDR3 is TGTGCCAGCACCCTTAGCGGGAGGGTAGGGGAGCAGTTCTTC. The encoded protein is CASTLSGRVGEQFF.

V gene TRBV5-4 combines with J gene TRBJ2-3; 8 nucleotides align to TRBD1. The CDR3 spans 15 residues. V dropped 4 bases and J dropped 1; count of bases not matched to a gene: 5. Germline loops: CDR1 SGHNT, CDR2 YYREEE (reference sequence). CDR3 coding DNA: TGTGCCAGCAGCCCCAGGGGGCGCGGCACAGATACGCAGTATTTT. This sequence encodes CASSPRGRGTDTQYF.

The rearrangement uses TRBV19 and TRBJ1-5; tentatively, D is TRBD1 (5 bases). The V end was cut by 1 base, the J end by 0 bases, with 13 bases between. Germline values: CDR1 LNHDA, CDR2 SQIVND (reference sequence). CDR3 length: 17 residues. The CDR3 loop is CASSIGGELPSNQPQHF. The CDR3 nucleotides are TGTGCCAGTAGTATAGGGGGGGAACTTCCTAGCAATCAGCCCCAGCATTTT.

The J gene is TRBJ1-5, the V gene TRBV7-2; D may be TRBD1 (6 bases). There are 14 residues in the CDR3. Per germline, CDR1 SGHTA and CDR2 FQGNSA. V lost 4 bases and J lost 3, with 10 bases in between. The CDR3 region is CASSWGTTNQPQHF. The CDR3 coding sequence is TGTGCCAGCAGCTGGGGGACAACCAATCAGCCCCAGCATTTT. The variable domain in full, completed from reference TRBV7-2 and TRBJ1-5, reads GAGVSQSPSNKVTEKGKDVELRCDPISGHTALYWYRQSLGQGLEFLIYFQGNSAPDKSGLPSDRFSAERTGGSVSTLTIQRTQQEDSAVYLCASSWGTTNQPQHFGDGTRLSIL.

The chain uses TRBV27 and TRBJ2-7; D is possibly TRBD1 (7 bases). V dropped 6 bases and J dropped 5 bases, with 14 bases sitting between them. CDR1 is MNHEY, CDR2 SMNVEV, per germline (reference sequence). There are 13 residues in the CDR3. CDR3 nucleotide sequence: TGTGCCAGCAGGCCAACAGGGGAGGACGAGCAGTACTTC. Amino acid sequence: CASRPTGEDEQYF.

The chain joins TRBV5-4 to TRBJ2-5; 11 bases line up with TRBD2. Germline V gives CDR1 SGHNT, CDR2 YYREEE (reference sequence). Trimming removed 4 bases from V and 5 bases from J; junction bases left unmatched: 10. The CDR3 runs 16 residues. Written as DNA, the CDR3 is TGTGCCAGCAGCCGAGGACTAGCGGGTGTCCGGGAGACCCAGTACTTC. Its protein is CASSRGLAGVRETQYF.

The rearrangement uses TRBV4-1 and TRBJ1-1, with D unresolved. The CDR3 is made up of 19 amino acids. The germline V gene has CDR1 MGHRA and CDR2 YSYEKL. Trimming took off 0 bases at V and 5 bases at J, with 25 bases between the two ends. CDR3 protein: CASSQERRREGIFGTEAFF. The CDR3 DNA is TGCGCCAGCAGCCAAGAACGGAGGAGGGAGGGTATATTTGGAACTGAAGCTTTCTTT.

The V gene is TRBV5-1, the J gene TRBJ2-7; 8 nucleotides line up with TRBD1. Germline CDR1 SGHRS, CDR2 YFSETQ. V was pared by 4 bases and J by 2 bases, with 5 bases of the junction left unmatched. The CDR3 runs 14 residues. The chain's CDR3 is CASSPGQGAYEQYV. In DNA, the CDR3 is TGCGCCAGCAGCCCTGGACAGGGAGCCTACGAGCAGTACGTC.

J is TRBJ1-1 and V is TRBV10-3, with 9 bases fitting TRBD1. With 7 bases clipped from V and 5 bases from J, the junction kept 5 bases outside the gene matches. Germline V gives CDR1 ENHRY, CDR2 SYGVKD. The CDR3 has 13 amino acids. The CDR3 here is CAITGTGSTEAFF. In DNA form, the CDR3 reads TGTGCCATCACCGGGACAGGGAGTACTGAAGCTTTCTTT.

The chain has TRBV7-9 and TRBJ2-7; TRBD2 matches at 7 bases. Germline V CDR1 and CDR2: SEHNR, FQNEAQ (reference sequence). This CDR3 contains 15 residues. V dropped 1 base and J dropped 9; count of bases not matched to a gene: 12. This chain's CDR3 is CASSLGEGTPWRQYF. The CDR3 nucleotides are TGTGCCAGCAGCTTAGGGGAGGGGACCCCTTGGAGGCAGTACTTC.

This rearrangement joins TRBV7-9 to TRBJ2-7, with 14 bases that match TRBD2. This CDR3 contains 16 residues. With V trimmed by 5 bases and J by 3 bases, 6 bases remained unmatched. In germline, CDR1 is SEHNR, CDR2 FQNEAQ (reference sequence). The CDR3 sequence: CASSPRGLAGDYEQYF. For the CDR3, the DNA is TGTGCCAGCAGCCCAAGGGGACTAGCGGGAGACTACGAGCAGTACTTC.

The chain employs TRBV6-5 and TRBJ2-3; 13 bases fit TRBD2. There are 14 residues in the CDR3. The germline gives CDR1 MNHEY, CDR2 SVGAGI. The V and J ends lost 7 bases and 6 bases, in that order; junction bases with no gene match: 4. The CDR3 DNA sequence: TGTGCCAGCAAGGCGGGACTAGCGGGGGATACGCAGTATTTT. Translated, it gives CASKAGLAGDTQYF.

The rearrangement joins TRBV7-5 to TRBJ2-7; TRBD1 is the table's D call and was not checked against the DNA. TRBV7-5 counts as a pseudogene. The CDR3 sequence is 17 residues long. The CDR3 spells CARSLARQGRSSYEQYV. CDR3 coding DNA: TGTGCCAGAAGCTTAGCGAGGCAGGGTCGCAGCTCCTACGAGCAGTACGTC.

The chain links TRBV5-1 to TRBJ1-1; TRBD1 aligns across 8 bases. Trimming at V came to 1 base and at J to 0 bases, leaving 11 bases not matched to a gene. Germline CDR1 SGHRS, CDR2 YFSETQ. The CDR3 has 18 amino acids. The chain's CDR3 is CASSLIGSGGGLNTEAFF. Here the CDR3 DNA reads TGCGCCAGCAGCTTGATCGGATCAGGGGGCGGGCTGAACACTGAAGCTTTCTTT.

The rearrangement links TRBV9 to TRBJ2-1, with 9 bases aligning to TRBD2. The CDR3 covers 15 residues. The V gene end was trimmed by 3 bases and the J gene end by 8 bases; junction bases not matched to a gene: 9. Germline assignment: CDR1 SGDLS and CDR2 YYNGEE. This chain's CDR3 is CASSGFSGSGDEQFF. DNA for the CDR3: TGTGCCAGCAGCGGCTTTAGCGGGAGCGGTGATGAGCAGTTCTTC.

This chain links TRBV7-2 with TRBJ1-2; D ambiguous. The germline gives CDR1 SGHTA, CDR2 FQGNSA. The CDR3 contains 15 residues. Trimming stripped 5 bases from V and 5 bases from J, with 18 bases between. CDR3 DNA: TGTGCCAGCAGCCCATCTACGGGGTTGGCTTATGGCTACACCTTC. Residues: CASSPSTGLAYGYTF.

The CDR3 loop reads CASSLSWTGNTEAFF. The CDR3 region has the DNA TGTGCCAGCAGTTTATCGTGGACAGGGAACACTGAAGCTTTCTTT. This chain links TRBV27 with TRBJ1-1; 7 nucleotides line up with TRBD1. After removal of 0 bases from V and 1 base from J, the junction contained 2 bases not matched to a gene. Germline V gives CDR1 MNHEY, CDR2 SMNVEV (reference sequence). This CDR3 comprises 15 residues.

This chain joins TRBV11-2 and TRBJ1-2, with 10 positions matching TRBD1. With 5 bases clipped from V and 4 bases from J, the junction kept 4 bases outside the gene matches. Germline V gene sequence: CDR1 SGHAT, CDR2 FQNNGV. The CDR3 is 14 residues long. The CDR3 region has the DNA TGTGCCAGCAGCCAGGACAGGGGGGGCTATGGCTACACCTTC. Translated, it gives CASSQDRGGYGYTF.

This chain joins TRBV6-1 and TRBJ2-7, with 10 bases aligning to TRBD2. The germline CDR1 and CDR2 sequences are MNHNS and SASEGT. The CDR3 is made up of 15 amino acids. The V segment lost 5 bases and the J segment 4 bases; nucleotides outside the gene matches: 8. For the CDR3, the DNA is TGTGCCAGCAGTATTCAACTAGCGGGACATTACGAGCAGTACGTC. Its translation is CASSIQLAGHYEQYV.

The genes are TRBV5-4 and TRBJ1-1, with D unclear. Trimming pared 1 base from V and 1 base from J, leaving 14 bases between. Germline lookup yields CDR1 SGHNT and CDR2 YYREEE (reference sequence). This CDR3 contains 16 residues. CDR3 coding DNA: TGTGCCAGCAGCTTGCCCTATGCAGGTCGGAACACTGAAGCTTTCTTT. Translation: CASSLPYAGRNTEAFF.